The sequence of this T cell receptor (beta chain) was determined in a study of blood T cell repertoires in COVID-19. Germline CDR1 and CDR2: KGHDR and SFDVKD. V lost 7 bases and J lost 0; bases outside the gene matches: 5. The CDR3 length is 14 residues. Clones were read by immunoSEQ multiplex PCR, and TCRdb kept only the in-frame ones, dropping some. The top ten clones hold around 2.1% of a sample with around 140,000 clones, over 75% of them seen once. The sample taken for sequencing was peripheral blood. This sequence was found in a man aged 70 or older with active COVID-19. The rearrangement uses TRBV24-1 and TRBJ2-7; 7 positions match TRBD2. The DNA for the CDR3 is TGTGCCACCAGCTCCGGGACTAACTCCTACGAGCAGTACTTC. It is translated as CATSSGTNSYEQYF.